These 25 T cell receptor beta chains share one sample of origin, sequenced in a study of T cell responses to AZD1222 COVID-19 vaccine (dated by TCRdb to about 2021). The library relied on the immunoSEQ multiplex PCR assay. Sourced from immuneACCESS, this table was stored by TCRdb with only in-frame sequences that have V and J called. A share of the clones is absent; for the studies checked, an unresolved V gene accounts for under half, and the remainder has no known explanation. The sample records 110,000 to 150,000 clones, more than 85% of which are singletons. Around 3.8% of the sample is taken by the ten largest. Reading the label with the study, this specimen's time point is: baseline before first vaccination. Sequenced here: peripheral blood, sampled on day 0 of AZD1222 vaccination. The receptor set was obtained from an adult in good health.

V and J are TRBV28 and TRBJ1-1; D ambiguous. The CDR3 runs 12 residues. Trimming cost V 3 bases and J 7 bases, with 9 bases left between them. Germline-derived CDR1 and CDR2 are MDHEN and SYDVKM. The CDR3 loop reads CASSLVVGEAFF. In nucleotides, the CDR3 is TGTGCCAGCAGTTTGGTGGTAGGTGAAGCTTTCTTT.

The chain recombines TRBV7-8 with TRBJ2-7, with D unresolved. V was pared by 0 bases and J by 6 bases, with 9 bases between. CDR3 size: 13 residues. Germline V gene data show CDR1 as SGHVS and CDR2 as FQNEAQ. The CDR3 nucleotides read TGTGCCAGCAGCTTAGCACGTTTAGTCGAGCAGTACTTC. Its translation: CASSLARLVEQYF.

The chain recombines TRBV19 with TRBJ1-2, with 7 bases identical to TRBD1. CDR1 is LNHDA, CDR2 SQIVND, per germline (reference sequence). The CDR3 is 12 amino acids. V trimming: 11 bases; J trimming: 7 bases; junction bases outside the gene matches: 10. Here the CDR3 DNA reads TGTGCCTCCCATCCAGGGGGTGCTGGCTACACCTTC. As protein: CASHPGGAGYTF.

V and J are TRBV14 and TRBJ1-1; D perhaps matches TRBD1 (5 bases). CDR3 length equals 13 residues. The germline CDR1 and CDR2 sequences are SGHDN and FVKESK. The V gene lost 4 bases and the J gene lost 6 bases, with 12 bases spanning the gap. The CDR3 loop is CASSLKGGAEAFF. The CDR3 nucleotides read TGTGCCAGCAGCCTCAAGGGAGGGGCTGAAGCTTTCTTT.

The V gene is TRBV19, the J gene TRBJ1-2; 7 bases are shared with TRBD1. Germline V CDR1 and CDR2: LNHDA, SQIVND (reference sequence). Unmatched junction bases numbered 3, after V lost 2 bases and J lost 6 bases. This CDR3 spans 13 amino acids. The CDR3, as DNA: TGTGCCAGTAGTATAACCGGGACAGATGGCTACACCTTC. It codes for CASSITGTDGYTF.

This chain links TRBV5-6 with TRBJ2-1, with 9 bases matching TRBD2. This CDR3 is built from 17 residues. Germline lookup yields CDR1 SGHDT and CDR2 YYEEEE. The ends lost 4 bases at V and 6 bases at J; junction bases unmatched: 14. The CDR3 region is CASSPTGGGRAINEQFF. The CDR3 DNA is TGTGCCAGCAGCCCAACCGGAGGCGGGAGGGCGATCAATGAGCAGTTCTTC.

This clone has just a few counts. The gene calls are TRBV3-1 (or the pseudogene TRBV3-2) and TRBJ2-2; the match to TRBD2 covers 7 bases. The V gene's germline CDR1 is LGHDT and CDR2 YNNKEL (reference sequence). The V and J ends lost 4 bases and 5 bases, in that order; junction bases with no gene match: 4. This CDR3 contains 14 residues. The DNA of the CDR3 is TGTGCCAGCAGCCCACGGGGGGAGACCGGGGAGCTGTTTTTT. The encoded protein is CASSPRGETGELFF.

This chain connects TRBV6-5 to TRBJ1-1; no clear D. Germline V gene sequence: CDR1 MNHEY, CDR2 SVGAGI. CDR3 length: 14 amino acids. V lost 6 bases, J lost 9 bases, and 20 bases lay in between. The DNA of the CDR3 is TGTGCCAGCAGGATGGAGAGGGTAGGCCCCCAAGCTTTCTTT. Its protein product is CASRMERVGPQAFF.

The chain uses TRBV5-1 and TRBJ2-7; 9 nucleotides line up with TRBD1. Germline V gene lookup returns CDR1 SGHRS and CDR2 YFSETQ. J gave up 0 bases and V 3 bases, and 1 base lay outside the gene matches. This CDR3 contains 14 residues. CDR3 amino acids: CASSSGQGSYEQYF. CDR3 bases: TGCGCCAGCAGCTCGGGACAGGGCTCCTACGAGCAGTACTTC.

This chain links TRBV19 with TRBJ2-1; 8 bases align to TRBD1. V lost 5 bases, J lost 8 bases, and 14 bases stayed unmatched. The germline V gene encodes CDR1 LNHDA and CDR2 SQIVND (reference sequence). CDR3 length: 16 amino acids. CDR3 in DNA: TGTGCCAGTAGTCCTCCTCGGGGGCGGGGACAGGATGAGCAGTTCTTC. Translation gives CASSPPRGRGQDEQFF.

The chain has TRBV5-1 and TRBJ2-1; no firm D call. This CDR3 is 13 amino acids long. Trimming took off 6 bases at V and 8 bases at J, with 15 bases between the two ends. In germline, CDR1 is SGHRS, CDR2 YFSETQ. CDR3 sequence: CASTPGYPDEQFF. CDR3 DNA: TGCGCCAGCACCCCCGGATATCCGGATGAGCAGTTCTTC. Supplemented by reference TRBV5-1 and TRBJ2-1, the full variable domain reads KAGVTQTPRYLIKTRGQQVTLSCSPISGHRSVSWYQQTPGQGLQFLFEYFSETQRNKGNFPGRFSGRQFSNSRSEMNVSTLELGDSALYLCASTPGYPDEQFFGPGTRLTVL.

The CDR3 coding sequence is TGCGCCAGCAGCCAAGCGGGAGGCTATGGCTACACCTTC. Protein sequence: CASSQAGGYGYTF. V and J are TRBV4-3 and TRBJ1-2, with unresolved D. This CDR3 has 13 amino acids. Germline assignment: CDR1 LGHNA and CDR2 YSLEER. V dropped 1 base and J dropped 4 bases, with 7 bases sitting between them.

The chain joins TRBV9 to TRBJ1-1; unclear D gene. V gave up 4 bases and J gave up 0 bases, with 10 bases separating them. This CDR3 region has 14 residues. Germline lookup yields CDR1 SGDLS and CDR2 YYNGEE. The chain's CDR3 is CASSPTSMNTEAFF. In nucleotides, the CDR3 is TGTGCCAGCAGCCCCACCAGCATGAACACTGAAGCTTTCTTT.

Many counts were recorded for this clone. This rearrangement joins TRBV27 to TRBJ2-7, with D unresolved. Deletions cut 2 bases from V and 0 bases from J, with 5 bases between. The CDR3 length is 13 residues. Per germline, CDR1 MNHEY and CDR2 SMNVEV (reference sequence). The CDR3 sequence is CASSLVNSYEQYF. The CDR3 nucleotides read TGTGCCAGCAGTTTAGTGAACTCCTACGAGCAGTACTTC.

The count of this clone is one. The J gene is TRBJ1-1, the V gene TRBV6-1, with 7 bases matching TRBD1. Germline V gene sequence: CDR1 MNHNS, CDR2 SASEGT. The V gene end was trimmed by 4 bases and the J gene end by 1 base; junction bases not matched to a gene: 9. The CDR3 covers 16 residues. CDR3 loop: CASSGFRQGGNTEAFF. CDR3 DNA: TGTGCCAGCAGTGGATTCCGACAGGGTGGGAACACTGAAGCTTTCTTT.

Concerning this clone: Other nucleotide sequences from this sample produce the same CDR3. The CDR3 loop reads CASSPGTGDGYTF. CDR3 nucleotide sequence: TGCGCCAGCAGCCCTGGGACCGGGGATGGCTACACCTTC. The gene calls are TRBV5-1 and TRBJ1-2; tentative D call: TRBD1 (5 bases). In germline, CDR1 is SGHRS, CDR2 YFSETQ. The CDR3 is made up of 13 amino acids. The V and J ends lost 4 bases and 6 bases respectively, with 13 bases between them.

This chain links TRBV7-9 with TRBJ2-5; no firm D call. Germline V gene data show CDR1 as SEHNR and CDR2 as FQNEAQ (reference sequence). The CDR3 loop spans 11 amino acids. V was trimmed by 0 bases and J by 5 bases, leaving 1 base between them. The DNA for the CDR3 is TGTGCCAGCAGCTTAGCGGAGACCCAGTACTTC. Translating gives CASSLAETQYF. The full variable domain, with the rest looked up from reference TRBV7-9 and TRBJ2-5, is DTGVSQNPRHKITKRGQNVTFRCDPISEHNRLYWYRQTLGQGPEFLTYFQNEAQLEKSRLLSDRFSAERPKGSFSTLEIQRTEQGDSAMYLCASSLAETQYFGPGTRLLVL.

The chain is built from TRBV10-1 and TRBJ2-1; weak D call: TRBD1 (5 bases). The CDR3 sequence is 13 residues long. V shed 7 bases and J shed 8 bases, with 15 bases lying between them. Germline V lookup: CDR1 WNHNN, CDR2 SYGVQD (reference sequence). This CDR3 is CASTRRVSDEQFF. The CDR3 coding sequence is TGCGCCAGCACTCGCAGGGTTTCGGATGAGCAGTTCTTC.

The V gene is TRBV28, the J gene TRBJ1-4, with a weak D call TRBD1 (6 bases). CDR1 is MDHEN and CDR2 is SYDVKM in the germline V gene. The germline V and J ends were trimmed by 4 bases and 7 bases, with 19 bases remaining between them. The CDR3 totals 16 residues. The CDR3 sequence: CASSSGLRRGGEKLFF. The CDR3 DNA reads as TGTGCCAGCAGTTCCGGTCTGCGCAGGGGAGGTGAAAAACTGTTTTTT.

This clone was seen once. V usage is TRBV6-5 and J usage is TRBJ1-4; D ambiguous. V was shortened by 6 bases and J by 8 bases, with 13 bases between the two germline ends. CDR1 is MNHEY, CDR2 SVGAGI, per germline. The CDR3 spans 13 residues. This CDR3 reads CASSSTRGEKLFF. As DNA, the CDR3 is TGTGCCAGCAGCTCGACCCGAGGGGAAAAACTGTTTTTT.

The CDR3 DNA reads TGTGCCAGCAGTCCAATCACTAGCGGGAGTCCCACCGGGGAGCTGTTTTTT. Encoded protein: CASSPITSGSPTGELFF. This chain joins TRBV28 and TRBJ2-2; the match to TRBD2 covers 11 bases. Germline CDR1 is MDHEN and CDR2 is SYDVKM. With 5 bases clipped from V and 4 bases from J, the junction kept 9 bases outside the gene matches. The length of the CDR3 is 17 residues.

The chain couples TRBV28 to TRBJ2-7; TRBD2 matches at 8 bases. Per germline, CDR1 MDHEN and CDR2 SYDVKM. The CDR3 covers 18 residues. The V segment lost 2 bases and the J segment 0 bases; nucleotides outside the gene matches: 12. For the CDR3, the DNA is TGTGCCAGCAGTTTACCCTTTAGCGGGATGTTGAGCTCCTACGAGCAGTACTTC. Translated, it gives CASSLPFSGMLSSYEQYF.

The chain uses TRBV15 and TRBJ2-7, with 8 bases that match TRBD2. This CDR3 contains 15 residues. The germline CDR1 and CDR2 sequences are LNHNV and YYDKDF (reference sequence). V lost 0 bases, J lost 6 bases, and 7 bases stayed unmatched. This chain's CDR3 is CATSREAGVSPEQYF. For the CDR3, the DNA is TGTGCCACCAGCAGAGAAGCGGGGGTCTCTCCCGAGCAGTACTTC.

This chain uses TRBV12-5 with TRBJ1-1; D is uncertain. Trimming left V 2 bases short and J 0 bases short, with 7 bases between. This CDR3 region has 14 residues. In germline, CDR1 is LGHNT, CDR2 FRNRAP. The DNA for the CDR3 is TGTGCTAGTGGTTTGAGGACGGTGAACACTGAAGCTTTCTTT. It specifies CASGLRTVNTEAFF.

The sample holds one count of this clone. V is TRBV19 and J is TRBJ1-2, with TRBD1 as a possible D gene (5 bases). This CDR3 region has 16 residues. The germline CDR1 and CDR2 sequences are LNHDA and SQIVND (reference sequence). V was trimmed by 3 bases and J by 2 bases, leaving 16 bases between them. Written as DNA, the CDR3 is TGTGCCAGTAGTATTTGGCAGGGAGCTCAAAACTATGGCTACACCTTC. This sequence encodes CASSIWQGAQNYGYTF.